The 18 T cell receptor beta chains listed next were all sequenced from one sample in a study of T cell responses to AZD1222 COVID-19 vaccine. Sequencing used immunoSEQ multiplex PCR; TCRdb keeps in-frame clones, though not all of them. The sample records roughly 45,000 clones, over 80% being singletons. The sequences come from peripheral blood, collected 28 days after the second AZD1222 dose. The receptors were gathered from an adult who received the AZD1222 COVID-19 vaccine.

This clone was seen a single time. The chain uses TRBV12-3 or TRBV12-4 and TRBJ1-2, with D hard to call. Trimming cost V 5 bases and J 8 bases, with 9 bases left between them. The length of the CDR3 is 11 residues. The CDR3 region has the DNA TGTGCCAGCAGTCGTCAGGTGGGCTACACCTTC. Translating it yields CASSRQVGYTF.

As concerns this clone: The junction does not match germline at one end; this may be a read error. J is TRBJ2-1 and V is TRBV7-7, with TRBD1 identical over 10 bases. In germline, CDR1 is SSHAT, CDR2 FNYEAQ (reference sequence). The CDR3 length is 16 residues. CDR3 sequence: CASSPIGTGEVGEQFF. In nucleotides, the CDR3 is TGTGCTAGCAGCCCCATCGGGACAGGGGAGGTAGGGGAGCAGTTCTTC.

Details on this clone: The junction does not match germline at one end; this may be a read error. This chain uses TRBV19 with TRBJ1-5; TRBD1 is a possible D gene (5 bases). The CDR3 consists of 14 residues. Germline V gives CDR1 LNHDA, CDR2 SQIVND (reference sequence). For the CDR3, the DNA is TGTGCCAGTAGGATAGCACAGGCCAATCAGCCCCAGCATTTT. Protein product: CASRIAQANQPQHF. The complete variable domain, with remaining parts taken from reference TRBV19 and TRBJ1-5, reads DGGITQSPKYLFRKEGQNVTLSCEQNLNHDAMYWYRQDPGQGLRLIYYSQIVNDFQKGDIAEGYSVSREKKESFPLTVTSAQKNPTAFYLCASRIAQANQPQHFGDGTRLSIL.

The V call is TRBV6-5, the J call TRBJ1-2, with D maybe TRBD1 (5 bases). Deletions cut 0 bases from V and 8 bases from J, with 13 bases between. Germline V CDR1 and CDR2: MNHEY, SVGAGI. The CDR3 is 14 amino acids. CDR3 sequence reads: CASSYSKLGTGYTF. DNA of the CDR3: TGTGCCAGCAGTTACTCGAAACTGGGGACCGGCTACACCTTC.

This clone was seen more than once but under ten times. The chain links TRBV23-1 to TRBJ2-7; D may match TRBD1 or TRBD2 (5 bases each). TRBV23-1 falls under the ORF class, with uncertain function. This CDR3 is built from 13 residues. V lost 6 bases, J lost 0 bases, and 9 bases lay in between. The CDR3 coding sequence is TGCGCCAGCAGGAGGGACGGCTCCTACGAGCAGTACTTC. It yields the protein CASRRDGSYEQYF.

CDR3 nucleotides: TGTGCCAGCAGTAGCGGGGTCACAGATACGCAGTATTTT. This sequence encodes CASSSGVTDTQYF. V gene TRBV28 combines with J gene TRBJ2-3; the match to TRBD2 covers 7 bases. Germline V lookup: CDR1 MDHEN, CDR2 SYDVKM. This CDR3 has 13 residues. Trimming took 5 bases from V and 2 from J; bases not matched to a gene: 1.

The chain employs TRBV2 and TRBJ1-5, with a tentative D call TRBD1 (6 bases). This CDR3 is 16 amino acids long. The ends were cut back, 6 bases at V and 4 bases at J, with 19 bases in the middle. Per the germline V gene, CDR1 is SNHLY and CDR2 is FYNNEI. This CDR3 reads CASSLHPGTSNQPQHF. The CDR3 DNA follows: TGTGCCAGCAGCCTCCACCCCGGGACAAGTAATCAGCCCCAGCATTTT.

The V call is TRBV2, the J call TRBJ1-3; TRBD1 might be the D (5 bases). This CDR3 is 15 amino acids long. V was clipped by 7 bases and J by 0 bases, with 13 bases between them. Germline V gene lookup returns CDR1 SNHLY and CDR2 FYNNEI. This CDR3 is CASTLGLLSGNTIYF. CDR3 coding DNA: TGTGCCAGCACCCTGGGACTCCTCTCTGGAAACACCATATATTTT.

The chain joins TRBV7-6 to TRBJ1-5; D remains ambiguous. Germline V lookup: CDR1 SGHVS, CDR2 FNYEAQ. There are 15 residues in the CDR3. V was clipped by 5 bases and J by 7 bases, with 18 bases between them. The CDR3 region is CASSLDVLGSQPQHF. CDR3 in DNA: TGTGCCAGCAGCCTCGACGTCCTGGGGAGCCAGCCCCAGCATTTT. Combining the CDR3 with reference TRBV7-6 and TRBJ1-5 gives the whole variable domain GAGVSQSPRYKVTKRGQDVALRCDPISGHVSLYWYRQALGQGPEFLTYFNYEAQQDKSGLPNDRFSAERPEGSISTLTIQRTEQRDSAMYRCASSLDVLGSQPQHFGDGTRLSIL.

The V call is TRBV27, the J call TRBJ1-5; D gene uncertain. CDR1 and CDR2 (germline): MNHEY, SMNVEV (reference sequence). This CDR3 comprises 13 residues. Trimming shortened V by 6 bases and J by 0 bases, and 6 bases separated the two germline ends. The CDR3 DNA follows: TGTGCCAGCAGGCCGTTTAGCAATCAGCCCCAGCATTTT. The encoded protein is CASRPFSNQPQHF.

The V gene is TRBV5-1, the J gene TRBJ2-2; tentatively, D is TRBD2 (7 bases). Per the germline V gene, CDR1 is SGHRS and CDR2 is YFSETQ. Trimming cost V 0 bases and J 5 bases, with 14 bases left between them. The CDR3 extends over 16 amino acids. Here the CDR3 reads CASSLAAGAGTGELFF. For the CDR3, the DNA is TGCGCCAGCAGCTTGGCCGCGGGGGCGGGGACCGGGGAGCTGTTTTTT.

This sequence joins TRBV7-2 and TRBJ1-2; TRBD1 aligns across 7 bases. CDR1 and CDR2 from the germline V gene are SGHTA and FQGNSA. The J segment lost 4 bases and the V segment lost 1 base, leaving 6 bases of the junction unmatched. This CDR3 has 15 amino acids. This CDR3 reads CASSLEGAGGYGYTF. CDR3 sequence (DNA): TGTGCCAGCAGCTTAGAGGGGGCTGGGGGCTATGGCTACACCTTC.

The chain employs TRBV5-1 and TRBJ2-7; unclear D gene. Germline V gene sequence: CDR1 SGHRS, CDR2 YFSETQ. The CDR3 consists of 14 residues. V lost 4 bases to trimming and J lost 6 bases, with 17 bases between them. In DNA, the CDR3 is TGCGCCAGCAGCAGATGGACCCCGCACCTCGAGCAGTACTTC. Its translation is CASSRWTPHLEQYF.

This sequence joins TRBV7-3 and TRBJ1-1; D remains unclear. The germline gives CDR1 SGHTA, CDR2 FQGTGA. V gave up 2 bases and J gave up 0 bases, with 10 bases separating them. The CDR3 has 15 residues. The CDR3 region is CASSLSPAMNTEAFF. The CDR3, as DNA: TGTGCCAGCAGCTTATCCCCAGCTATGAACACTGAAGCTTTCTTT.

This CDR3 reads CASSFSGSSYEQYF. CDR3 nucleotides: TGTGCCAGCAGTTTTTCAGGAAGCTCCTACGAGCAGTACTTC. The rearrangement links TRBV28 to TRBJ2-7; D unclear. Trimming took off 3 bases at V and 0 bases at J, with 9 bases between the two ends. CDR3 length equals 14 residues. Germline values: CDR1 MDHEN, CDR2 SYDVKM. Together with reference TRBV28 and TRBJ2-7, the CDR3 gives the full variable domain: DVKVTQSSRYLVKRTGEKVFLECVQDMDHENMFWYRQDPGLGLRLIYFSYDVKMKEKGDIPEGYSVSREKKERFSLILESASTNQTSMYLCASSFSGSSYEQYFGPGTRLTVT.

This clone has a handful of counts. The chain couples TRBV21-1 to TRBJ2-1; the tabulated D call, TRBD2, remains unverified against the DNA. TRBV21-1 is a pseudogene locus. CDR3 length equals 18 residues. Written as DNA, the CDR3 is TGTGCCAGCAGCAAAGGCCGCCCCCAGCGGGGGGGATACAATGAGCAGTTCTTC. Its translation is CASSKGRPQRGGYNEQFF.

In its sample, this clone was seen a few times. The CDR3 DNA sequence: TGTGCCAGCAGTGAAAACCGGGGGCGAAGAGATACGCAGTATTTT. It is translated as CASSENRGRRDTQYF. The V call is TRBV28, the J call TRBJ2-3, with D perhaps being TRBD1 or TRBD2 (6 bases each). The CDR3 runs 15 residues. Between the trimmed V and J ends, which lost 5 bases and 5 bases, there was a span of 17 bases. CDR1 is MDHEN and CDR2 is SYDVKM in the germline V gene.

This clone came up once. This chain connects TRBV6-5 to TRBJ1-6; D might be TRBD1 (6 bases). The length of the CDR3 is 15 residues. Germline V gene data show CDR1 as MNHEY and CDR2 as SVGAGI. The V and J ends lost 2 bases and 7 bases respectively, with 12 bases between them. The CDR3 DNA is TGTGCCAGCAGTTACGTTGGGGGGCGGAATTCACCCCTCCACTTT. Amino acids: CASSYVGGRNSPLHF.